Below are 21 T cell receptor beta chains sequenced from a single sample in a study of blood T cell repertoires in COVID-19 (dated by TCRdb to 2020 to 2022). Libraries were made using the immunoSEQ multiplex PCR assay. TCRdb carries this immuneACCESS record with in-frame sequences only. Its versions omit some clonotypes, under half of them owing to an unresolved V gene in the studies checked, with the rest unexplained. The sample table records about 270,000 clones; approximately 83% of these occur just once. Roughly 9.6% of the sample is held by the ten biggest clonotypes. Source material: peripheral blood. Receptors originate from a woman in her 70s with acute or convalescent COVID-19.

The V call is TRBV3-1 (or the pseudogene TRBV3-2), the J call TRBJ1-4; unclear D gene. Germline CDR1 LGHDT, CDR2 YNNKEL (reference sequence). This CDR3 region has 15 residues. V was clipped by 2 bases and J by 4 bases, with 11 bases between them. The CDR3 DNA sequence: TGTGCCAGCAGCCAAAGGACGGACTATAATGAAAAACTGTTTTTT. Translating gives CASSQRTDYNEKLFF.

Only a few counts were recorded for this clone. V gene TRBV2 combines with J gene TRBJ1-1; D perhaps matches TRBD1 (5 bases). V lost 3 bases, J lost 0 bases, and 5 bases lay in between. The CDR3 is 13 residues long. The germline gives CDR1 SNHLY, CDR2 FYNNEI. The CDR3 nucleotides are TGTGCCAGCAGTGACAGGGTGAACACTGAAGCTTTCTTT. Protein sequence: CASSDRVNTEAFF.

This clone was seen a handful of times. The V gene is TRBV12-3 or TRBV12-4, the J gene TRBJ1-3; D is unclear. The CDR3 extends over 13 amino acids. The V gene lost 7 bases and the J gene lost 2 bases, with 9 bases spanning the gap. CDR3 protein: CASTLVAGNTIYF. CDR3 in DNA: TGTGCCAGCACCCTAGTGGCTGGAAACACCATATATTTT.

This clone was detected once. The chain carries TRBV10-2 and TRBJ2-7; TRBD1 aligns across 8 bases. The V segment lost 0 bases and the J segment 6 bases; nucleotides outside the gene matches: 4. Germline V gives CDR1 WSHSY, CDR2 SAAADI. This CDR3 contains 14 residues. The CDR3, as DNA: TGCGCCAGCAGTGAGTCTCCCACAGGGGGCGAGCAGTACTTC. Encoded protein: CASSESPTGGEQYF.

The V gene is TRBV2, the J gene TRBJ1-6; the match to TRBD1 covers 9 bases. Losses at the gene ends were 6 bases for V and 1 base for J; bases not matched to a gene: 7. The CDR3 totals 17 residues. Germline V gene data show CDR1 as SNHLY and CDR2 as FYNNEI. In nucleotides, the CDR3 is TGTGCCAGCAGCGGACAGGGGTTCGGGTCCTATAATTCACCCCTCCACTTT. Translated: CASSGQGFGSYNSPLHF.

About this clone: A read error may produce the germline difference seen at one junction end. The V call is TRBV7-7, the J call TRBJ2-5; D might be TRBD2 (6 bases). CDR3 length: 15 residues. The germline CDR1 and CDR2 sequences are SSHAT and FNYEAQ (reference sequence). The CDR3 bases are TGTGCTAGCAGCCCTCTGGGGCGGGGCCAAGAGACCCAGTACTTC. The encoded protein is CASSPLGRGQETQYF.

In this sample, this clone turned up a few times. The chain carries TRBV4-1 and TRBJ1-2; TRBD1 might be the D (5 bases). Germline CDR1 reads MGHRA; CDR2 reads YSYEKL. V lost 1 base, J lost 1 base, and 7 bases lay in between. The CDR3 contains 14 residues. Written as DNA, the CDR3 is TGCGCCAGCAGCCAAGTGGGACTTAACTATGGCTACACCTTC. Protein: CASSQVGLNYGYTF.

J is TRBJ2-7 and V is TRBV4-1; TRBD1 might be the D (5 bases). The CDR3 runs 15 residues. CDR1 and CDR2 (germline): MGHRA, YSYEKL. V lost 0 bases and J 2 bases, leaving 11 bases between the germline ends. Here the CDR3 reads CASSQDTGPTYEQYF. The CDR3 coding sequence is TGCGCCAGCAGCCAAGATACAGGACCCACCTACGAGCAGTACTTC.

The chain uses TRBV29-1 and TRBJ2-1, with 9 bases identical to TRBD1. Unmatched junction bases numbered 9, after V lost 5 bases and J lost 7 bases. CDR3 length: 14 residues. Germline V gene sequence: CDR1 SQVTM, CDR2 ANQGSEA. CDR3 sequence: CSVNPDRGGNEQFF. The CDR3 DNA reads as TGCAGCGTTAATCCGGACAGGGGTGGTAATGAGCAGTTCTTC.

The rearrangement uses TRBV5-1 and TRBJ2-4; 9 positions agree with TRBD1. V trimming: 0 bases; J trimming: 7 bases; junction bases outside the gene matches: 8. The germline gives CDR1 SGHRS, CDR2 YFSETQ. CDR3 length equals 16 residues. In nucleotides, the CDR3 is TGCGCCAGCAGCTTGGGACGGACAGGGGAGGGTAACATTCAGTACTTC. Its translation is CASSLGRTGEGNIQYF.

The chain is built from TRBV11-2 and TRBJ1-2, with D perhaps TRBD1 (5 bases). From germline, CDR1 is SGHAT and CDR2 FQNNGV. V was cut by 4 bases and J by 3 bases, with 15 bases left in between. The CDR3 contains 15 residues. CDR3 coding DNA: TGTGCCAGCAGCTCGGGGGGATTGGGGGACTATGGCTACACCTTC. Encoded protein: CASSSGGLGDYGYTF.

V is TRBV3-1 (or the pseudogene TRBV3-2) and J is TRBJ1-2; 9 nucleotides match TRBD1. The CDR3 is 14 residues long. Germline V gives CDR1 LGHDT, CDR2 YNNKEL (reference sequence). Losses at the gene ends were 6 bases for V and 4 bases for J; bases not matched to a gene: 6. CDR3 sequence reads: CASRSGTGLYGYTF. DNA for the CDR3: TGTGCCAGCAGGTCCGGGACAGGGCTCTATGGCTACACCTTC.

In the case of this clone: The identical CDR3 is also encoded by other nucleotide sequences in the sample. The CDR3 DNA reads TGCGCCAGCAGCTTGGCACGCGAGAAAGAGACCCAGTACTTC. Its protein is CASSLAREKETQYF. The rearrangement uses TRBV5-1 and TRBJ2-5; D is ambiguous. The germline V gene encodes CDR1 SGHRS and CDR2 YFSETQ. The CDR3 runs 14 residues. V lost 0 bases, J lost 3 bases, and 9 bases lay in between.

The V gene is TRBV15, the J gene TRBJ1-2; no clear D. This CDR3 is built from 14 residues. Germline CDR1 LNHNV, CDR2 YYDKDF (reference sequence). V was trimmed by 0 bases and J by 7 bases, leaving 12 bases between them. The CDR3 sequence: CATSRDFSFPGYTF. The CDR3 DNA is TGTGCCACCAGCAGAGATTTTAGTTTTCCTGGCTACACCTTC.

CDR3 region: CASSITGTAEAFF. The CDR3 nucleotides are TGTGCCAGCAGCATTACAGGGACCGCTGAAGCTTTCTTT. The chain links TRBV5-6 to TRBJ1-1; D may be TRBD1 (6 bases). This CDR3 has 13 residues. Germline CDR1 is SGHDT and CDR2 is YYEEEE. Deletions cut 4 bases from V and 6 bases from J, with 13 bases between.

V is TRBV3-1 (or the pseudogene TRBV3-2) and J is TRBJ1-6; 7 bases map to TRBD1. The germline CDR1 and CDR2 sequences are LGHDT and YNNKEL (reference sequence). The V and J ends lost 10 bases and 5 bases, in that order; junction bases with no gene match: 5. The CDR3 loop spans 13 amino acids. In DNA form, the CDR3 reads TGTGCCACAAACAGGGGCAATAATTCACCCCTCCACTTT. Translating it yields CATNRGNNSPLHF.

The chain joins TRBV5-5 to TRBJ1-2; no clear D gene. Between the trimmed V and J ends, which lost 3 bases and 3 bases, there was a span of 3 bases. The CDR3 loop spans 11 amino acids. Per the germline V gene, CDR1 is SGHKS and CDR2 is YYEKEE (reference sequence). DNA of the CDR3: TGTGCCAGCAGCTCCGACTATGGCTACACCTTC. Translated, it gives CASSSDYGYTF.

The genes are TRBV27 and TRBJ2-5; 12 bases are a match to TRBD2. The length of the CDR3 is 19 residues. Germline V gene sequence: CDR1 MNHEY, CDR2 SMNVEV (reference sequence). After removal of 6 bases from V and 2 bases from J, the junction contained 16 bases not matched to a gene. CDR3 in amino acids: CASSPGGLVTSGGQETQYF. The CDR3 nucleotides are TGTGCCAGCAGCCCGGGTGGCTTGGTAACTAGCGGGGGGCAAGAGACCCAGTACTTC.

This chain links TRBV2 with TRBJ1-5, with D uncertain. CDR3 length: 12 amino acids. The germline V gene encodes CDR1 SNHLY and CDR2 FYNNEI. V lost 8 bases to trimming and J lost 0 bases, with 5 bases between them. The CDR3 sequence is CASRHSNQPQHF. DNA of the CDR3: TGTGCCAGCCGACATAGCAATCAGCCCCAGCATTTT.

V usage is TRBV14 and J usage is TRBJ1-1; the match to TRBD1 covers 8 bases. The trim removed 4 bases at V and 10 bases at J, leaving 5 bases unmatched. The CDR3 is made up of 12 amino acids. Germline V gives CDR1 SGHDN, CDR2 FVKESK. CDR3 residues: CASSPRQGRAFF. CDR3 in DNA: TGTGCCAGCAGCCCTAGACAGGGGAGAGCTTTCTTT.

The chain links TRBV3-1 (or the pseudogene TRBV3-2) to TRBJ2-3; 7 bases fit TRBD1. Germline assignment: CDR1 LGHDT and CDR2 YNNKEL (reference sequence). V lost 4 bases, J lost 6 bases, and 7 bases stayed unmatched. The CDR3 spans 14 residues. The CDR3 sequence is CASSRRGSWDTQYF. For the CDR3, the DNA is TGTGCCAGCAGCCGCAGGGGGTCGTGGGATACGCAGTATTTT.